This T cell receptor beta chain came from a study of T cells in Graves' hyperthyroidism and ophthalmopathy. Background on the study: It was at initial diagnosis, before any treatment, that peripheral blood was collected.

Patients were aged 18 to 65, had disease duration under 2 months, and had newly diagnosed hyperthyroidism. Criteria for exclusion of patients were uncontrolled infection, other autoimmune disease, pregnancy or lactation. Diagnostic assessment was based on clinical symptoms, serum thyroxine and TRAb, thyroid ultrasound and orbital computed tomography. Authors of the study amplified TCR beta CDR3 regions from RNA transcripts. The HTBI primer set served for first-round RT-PCR of the TCR CDR3. TCRdb reanalysed the multiplex PCR reads using MiXCR and keeps one entry per CDR3 protein. The sample includes over 450,000 distinct CDR3 sequences, approximately 15% of them seen just once. This clonotype was detected many times. This clonotype originated in a woman younger than 30 with Graves' hyperthyroidism. The sequencing input was blood.

CDR3 protein: CASSGQGAITEAFF. The DNA for the CDR3 is TGCGCCAGCAGTGGACAGGGGGCGATCACTGAAGCTTTCTTT. The genes are TRBV5-1 and TRBJ1-1; 11 bases line up with TRBD1. This CDR3 region has 14 residues. Trimming at V came to 5 bases and at J to 4 bases, leaving 4 bases not matched to a gene. Germline assignment: CDR1 SGHRS and CDR2 YFSETQ.